This T cell receptor beta chain was documented in a study of control samples from healthy donors and cancer patients. The data were produced by immunoSEQ multiplex PCR, yet TCRdb's version contains in-frame clones alone and is incomplete. Among around 14,000 clones listed, 77% were seen once. The CDR3 extends over 14 amino acids. Per the germline V gene, CDR1 is MRHNA and CDR2 is SNTAGT. Unmatched junction bases numbered 10, after V lost 6 bases and J lost 7 bases. Sequencing used formalin-fixed, paraffin-embedded tissue. The V call is TRBV6-4, the J call TRBJ1-1; 8 nucleotides match TRBD1. This sequence was found in a female donor with lung cancer. CDR3 bases: TGTGCCAGCAGCCCCACTCCTGGACAGGGTGAAGCTTTCTTT. Its protein product is CASSPTPGQGEAFF.